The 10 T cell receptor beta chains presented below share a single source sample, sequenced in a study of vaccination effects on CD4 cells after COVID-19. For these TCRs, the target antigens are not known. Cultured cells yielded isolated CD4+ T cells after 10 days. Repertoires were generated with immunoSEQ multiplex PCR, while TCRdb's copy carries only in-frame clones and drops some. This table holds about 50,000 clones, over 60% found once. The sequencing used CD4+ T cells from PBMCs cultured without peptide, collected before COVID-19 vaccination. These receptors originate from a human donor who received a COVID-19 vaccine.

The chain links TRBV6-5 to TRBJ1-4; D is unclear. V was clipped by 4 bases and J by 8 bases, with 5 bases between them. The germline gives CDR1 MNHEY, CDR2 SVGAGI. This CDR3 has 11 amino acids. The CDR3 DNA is TGTGCCAGCAGTTTAACCGAAAAACTGTTTTTT. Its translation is CASSLTEKLFF.

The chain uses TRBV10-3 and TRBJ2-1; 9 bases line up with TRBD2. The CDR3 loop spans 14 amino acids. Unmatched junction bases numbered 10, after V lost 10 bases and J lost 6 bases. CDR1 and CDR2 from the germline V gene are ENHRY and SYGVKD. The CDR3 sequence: CASFPRGGFNEQFF. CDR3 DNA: TGTGCCAGCTTCCCGCGGGGGGGGTTCAATGAGCAGTTCTTC.

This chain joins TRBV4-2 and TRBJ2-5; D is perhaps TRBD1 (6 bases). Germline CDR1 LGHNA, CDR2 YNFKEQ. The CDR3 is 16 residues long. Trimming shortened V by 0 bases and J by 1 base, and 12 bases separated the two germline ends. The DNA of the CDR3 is TGTGCCAGCAGCCAAGAGCGTCTGGGGGCCCAAGAGACCCAGTACTTC. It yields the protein CASSQERLGAQETQYF.

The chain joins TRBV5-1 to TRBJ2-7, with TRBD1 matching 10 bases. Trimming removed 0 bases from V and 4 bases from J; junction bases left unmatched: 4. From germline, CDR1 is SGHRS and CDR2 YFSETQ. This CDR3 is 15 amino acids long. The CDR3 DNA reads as TGCGCCAGCAGCTTGGATGACAGGGGGCAATACGAGCAGTACGTC. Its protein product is CASSLDDRGQYEQYV.

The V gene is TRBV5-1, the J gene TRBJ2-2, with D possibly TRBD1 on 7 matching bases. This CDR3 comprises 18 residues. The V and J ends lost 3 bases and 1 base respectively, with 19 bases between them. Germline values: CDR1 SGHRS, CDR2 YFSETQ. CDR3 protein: CASSSTRGRQGNTGELFF. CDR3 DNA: TGCGCCAGCAGCTCAACTCGGGGGCGACAGGGGAACACCGGGGAGCTGTTTTTT.

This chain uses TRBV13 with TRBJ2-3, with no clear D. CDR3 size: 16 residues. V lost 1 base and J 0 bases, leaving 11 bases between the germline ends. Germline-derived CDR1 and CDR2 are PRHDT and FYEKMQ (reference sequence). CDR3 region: CASSLAVLASTDTQYF. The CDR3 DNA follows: TGTGCCAGCAGCTTAGCCGTCTTAGCAAGCACAGATACGCAGTATTTT.

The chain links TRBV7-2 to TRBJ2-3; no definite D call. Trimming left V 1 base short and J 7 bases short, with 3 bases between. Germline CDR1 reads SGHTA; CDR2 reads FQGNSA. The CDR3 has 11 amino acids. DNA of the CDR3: TGTGCCAGCAGCTTAGAGAATACGCAGTATTTT. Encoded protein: CASSLENTQYF.

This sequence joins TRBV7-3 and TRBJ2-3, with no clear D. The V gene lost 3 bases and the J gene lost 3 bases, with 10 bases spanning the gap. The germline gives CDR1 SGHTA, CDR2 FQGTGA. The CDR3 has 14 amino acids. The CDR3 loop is CASSFRSGTDTQYF. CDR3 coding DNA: TGTGCCAGCAGCTTTCGGAGTGGGACAGATACGCAGTATTTT.

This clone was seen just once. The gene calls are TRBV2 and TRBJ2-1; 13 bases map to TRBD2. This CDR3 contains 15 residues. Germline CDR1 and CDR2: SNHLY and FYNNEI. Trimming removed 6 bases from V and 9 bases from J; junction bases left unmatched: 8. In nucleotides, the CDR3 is TGTGCCAGCAGCTCGACTAGCGGGGGGCACCGTGAGCAGTTCTTC. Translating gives CASSSTSGGHREQFF.

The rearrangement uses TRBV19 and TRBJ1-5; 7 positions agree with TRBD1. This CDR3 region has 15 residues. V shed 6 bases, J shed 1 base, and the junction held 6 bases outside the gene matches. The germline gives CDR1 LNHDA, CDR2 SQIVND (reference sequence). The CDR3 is CASRRQGGSNQPQHF. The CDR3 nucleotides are TGTGCCAGTAGAAGACAGGGTGGAAGCAATCAGCCCCAGCATTTT.